Below are 25 T cell receptor beta chains sequenced from a single sample in a study of Tregs in tolerant kidney transplant recipients. Some clones are missing from TCRdb's copy, which holds only in-frame ones; the method was immunoSEQ multiplex PCR. This repertoire shows 85,000 to 100,000 clones, roughly 93% found once; its top ten account for 0.46%. The specimen was CD4+ T cells from blood, collected before the transplant. Every receptor here comes from a human donor who received a combined kidney and bone marrow transplant.

The rearrangement joins TRBV18 to TRBJ2-1; 10 nucleotides align to TRBD1. This CDR3 comprises 14 residues. In germline, CDR1 is KGHSH, CDR2 LQKENI. The V segment lost 5 bases and the J segment 7 bases; nucleotides outside the gene matches: 5. CDR3 region: CASSSWDRGNEQFF. The CDR3 nucleotides are TGTGCCAGCTCATCGTGGGACAGGGGAAATGAGCAGTTCTTC.

The table lists this clone with a count of one. The rearrangement joins TRBV4-1 to TRBJ1-5; a possible D gene is TRBD1 (5 bases). This CDR3 contains 15 residues. Looked up from germline, CDR1 is MGHRA and CDR2 is YSYEKL. V was cut by 1 base and J by 2 bases, with 9 bases left in between. The CDR3 DNA reads as TGCGCCAGCAGCCAAGGACAGCTGGGCAATCAGCCCCAGCATTTT. Encoded protein: CASSQGQLGNQPQHF.

This rearrangement joins TRBV6-1 to TRBJ1-5, with D maybe TRBD1 (5 bases). Trimming removed 7 bases at V and 0 bases at J, with 10 bases between. Germline CDR1 is MNHNS and CDR2 is SASEGT. The CDR3 sequence is 14 residues long. The CDR3 DNA follows: TGTGCCAGCATGGGGGGTCTTAGCAATCAGCCCCAGCATTTT. It translates to CASMGGLSNQPQHF.

V usage is TRBV27 and J usage is TRBJ2-1, with 8 bases identical to TRBD2. The J segment lost 2 bases and the V segment lost 6 bases, leaving 6 bases of the junction unmatched. The CDR3 runs to 15 residues. The V gene's germline CDR1 is MNHEY and CDR2 SMNVEV (reference sequence). The CDR3 sequence: CASSLTSAAYNEQFF. The DNA for the CDR3 is TGTGCCAGCAGCCTGACTAGCGCCGCCTACAATGAGCAGTTCTTC.

V is TRBV19 and J is TRBJ2-3; 16 nucleotides align to TRBD2. The CDR3 consists of 17 residues. The germline V gene encodes CDR1 LNHDA and CDR2 SQIVND (reference sequence). The trim removed 5 bases at V and 2 bases at J, leaving 4 bases unmatched. The CDR3 region is CASSPGLAGGPTDTQYF. The CDR3 DNA reads as TGTGCCAGTAGTCCGGGACTAGCGGGAGGGCCCACAGATACGCAGTATTTT.

This chain joins TRBV30 and TRBJ2-7; the match to TRBD2 covers 10 bases. Germline lookup yields CDR1 GTSNPN and CDR2 SVGIG (reference sequence). Germline trimming cut 5 bases from V and 5 bases from J; bases unmatched to any gene: 3. This CDR3 is built from 12 residues. The CDR3 reads CAWERGGDEQYF. In DNA, the CDR3 is TGTGCCTGGGAGCGGGGGGGCGACGAGCAGTACTTC.

CDR3 DNA: TGTGCCAGCAGCGAACAGGGGACAGGGTTAGTCAATGAGCAGTTCTTC. The encoded protein is CASSEQGTGLVNEQFF. The chain recombines TRBV6-4 with TRBJ2-1, with 9 bases aligning to TRBD1. This CDR3 comprises 16 residues. CDR1 is MRHNA, CDR2 SNTAGT, per germline. Trimming took 6 bases from V and 6 from J; bases not matched to a gene: 12.

V and J are TRBV5-4 and TRBJ2-1; 8 bases match TRBD2. V lost 3 bases to trimming and J lost 9 bases; unmatched junction nucleotides: 14. This CDR3 has 16 residues. The germline V gene encodes CDR1 SGHNT and CDR2 YYREEE (reference sequence). This chain's CDR3 is CASSSGPAGEGSEQFF. In DNA, the CDR3 is TGTGCCAGCAGCTCCGGTCCAGCGGGAGAGGGTAGTGAGCAGTTCTTC.

The V and J genes are TRBV7-2 and TRBJ2-1; 11 nucleotides align to TRBD2. From germline, CDR1 is SGHTA and CDR2 FQGNSA. Losses at the gene ends were 4 bases for V and 5 bases for J; bases not matched to a gene: 7. This CDR3 contains 16 residues. Here the CDR3 DNA reads TGTGCCAGCAGCTGGAGAGCGACTAGCGGGGACAATGAGCAGTTCTTC. It specifies CASSWRATSGDNEQFF.

The chain uses TRBV5-6 and TRBJ2-3; 8 nucleotides align to TRBD2. Germline values: CDR1 SGHDT, CDR2 YYEEEE. The CDR3 loop spans 16 amino acids. J gave up 0 bases and V 4 bases, and 7 bases lay outside the gene matches. CDR3 sequence: CASSTQRGSSTDTQYF. Here the CDR3 DNA reads TGTGCCAGCAGCACCCAGCGGGGGAGCAGCACAGATACGCAGTATTTT.

The rearrangement joins TRBV18 to TRBJ1-5, with D possibly TRBD1 on 6 matching bases. This CDR3 contains 15 residues. Germline-derived CDR1 and CDR2 are KGHSH and LQKENI. V was shortened by 6 bases and J by 5 bases, with 17 bases between the two germline ends. As DNA, the CDR3 is TGTGCCAGCTCCGGAGAGGACAGATTATATCAGCCCCAGCATTTT. Amino acid sequence: CASSGEDRLYQPQHF.

A few counts support this clone. The rearrangement uses TRBV7-2 and TRBJ2-1, with D tentatively TRBD1 (5 bases). This CDR3 spans 15 amino acids. Germline V gene data show CDR1 as SGHTA and CDR2 as FQGNSA. Trimming left V 2 bases short and J 7 bases short, with 15 bases between. The CDR3 protein is CASSLSLTAGNEQFF. Here the CDR3 DNA reads TGTGCCAGCAGCTTATCTTTGACAGCCGGGAATGAGCAGTTCTTC.

This clone came up a few times. V is TRBV19 and J is TRBJ1-5, with D perhaps matching TRBD1 (6 bases). This CDR3 contains 13 residues. The ends were cut back, 9 bases at V and 6 bases at J, with 15 bases in the middle. Germline CDR1 and CDR2: LNHDA and SQIVND (reference sequence). The CDR3 protein is CASQTGLSQPQHF. CDR3 bases: TGTGCCAGCCAAACAGGGTTATCTCAGCCCCAGCATTTT.

In this sample, this clone turned up once. This chain joins TRBV9 and TRBJ2-2; 7 nucleotides line up with TRBD2. The CDR3 has 16 amino acids. The V segment lost 1 base and the J segment 4 bases; nucleotides outside the gene matches: 7. Germline values: CDR1 SGDLS, CDR2 YYNGEE. CDR3 sequence: CASSVRGRAPTGELFF. The CDR3 DNA is TGTGCCAGCAGCGTACGAGGGAGGGCCCCCACCGGGGAGCTGTTTTTT.

The chain links TRBV5-1 to TRBJ2-1; 7 nucleotides line up with TRBD2. This CDR3 has 14 amino acids. Germline V gene sequence: CDR1 SGHRS, CDR2 YFSETQ. Trimming at V came to 4 bases and at J to 3 bases, leaving 4 bases not matched to a gene. This CDR3 reads CASSGGGIYNEQFF. The CDR3 coding sequence is TGCGCCAGCAGCGGGGGGGGGATCTACAATGAGCAGTTCTTC.

This chain joins TRBV4-3 and TRBJ2-2, with D hard to call. CDR3 length equals 14 residues. Trimming removed 7 bases from V and 1 base from J, with 10 bases in between. CDR1 LGHNA and CDR2 YSLEER come from the germline V gene. CDR3 coding DNA: TGCGCCAGCAAATGGTCTAGGAACACCGGGGAGCTGTTTTTT. This gives the protein CASKWSRNTGELFF.

The V call is TRBV5-1, the J call TRBJ1-2; 8 bases match TRBD1. The trim removed 3 bases at V and 1 base at J, leaving 5 bases unmatched. Germline V CDR1 and CDR2: SGHRS, YFSETQ. The CDR3 extends over 15 amino acids. CDR3: CASSSDRGFNYGYTF. As DNA, the CDR3 is TGCGCCAGCAGCTCCGACAGGGGATTTAACTATGGCTACACCTTC.

This sequence joins TRBV14 and TRBJ2-1, with 8 bases lining up with TRBD2. The CDR3 is 16 residues long. CDR1 is SGHDN and CDR2 is FVKESK in the germline V gene. The V gene end was trimmed by 5 bases and the J gene end by 1 base; junction bases not matched to a gene: 7. The CDR3 is CASSSRLALSYNEQFF. The DNA of the CDR3 is TGTGCCAGCAGCTCTAGACTAGCGCTATCCTACAATGAGCAGTTCTTC.

There are a few counts of this clone. The rearrangement uses TRBV2 and TRBJ1-1; the match to TRBD1 covers 11 bases. The CDR3 extends over 16 amino acids. The V gene's germline CDR1 is SNHLY and CDR2 FYNNEI. The junction had 9 bases not matched to a gene; V was cut back by 6 bases and J by 3 bases. CDR3 sequence: CASRDGTGGEHTEAFF. For the CDR3, the DNA is TGTGCCAGCAGGGATGGGACAGGGGGAGAGCACACTGAAGCTTTCTTT.

This rearrangement joins TRBV9 to TRBJ2-3; TRBD2 agrees at 14 bases. V dropped 2 bases and J dropped 6; count of bases not matched to a gene: 8. The germline V gene encodes CDR1 SGDLS and CDR2 YYNGEE. This CDR3 is 17 amino acids long. The CDR3 here is CASSVSGTSGSLDTQYF. The CDR3 DNA follows: TGTGCCAGCAGCGTTTCCGGGACTAGCGGGAGCCTGGATACGCAGTATTTT. Full variable domain (remainder filled in from reference TRBV9 and TRBJ2-3): DSGVTQTPKHLITATGQRVTLRCSPRSGDLSVYWYQQSLDQGLQFLIQYYNGEERAKGNILERFSAQQFPDLHSELNLSSLELGDSALYFCASSVSGTSGSLDTQYFGPGTRLTVL.

V and J are TRBV10-3 and TRBJ1-4, with 8 bases aligning to TRBD1. This CDR3 contains 14 residues. Germline CDR1 reads ENHRY; CDR2 reads SYGVKD. With 6 bases clipped from V and 8 bases from J, the junction kept 8 bases outside the gene matches. The CDR3 here is CAIREDRASEKLFF. The DNA for the CDR3 is TGTGCCATCAGGGAGGACAGGGCGAGCGAAAAACTGTTTTTT.

The chain joins TRBV19 to TRBJ1-5, with a weak D call TRBD1 (5 bases). The germline CDR1 and CDR2 sequences are LNHDA and SQIVND (reference sequence). The V gene lost 4 bases and the J gene lost 4 bases, with 8 bases spanning the gap. This CDR3 contains 13 residues. The CDR3 region has the DNA TGTGCCAGTAGTAGGGCAGGGAATCAGCCCCAGCATTTT. Translating it yields CASSRAGNQPQHF.

The chain carries TRBV7-2 and TRBJ2-1; 7 bases are a match to TRBD2. Per germline, CDR1 SGHTA and CDR2 FQGNSA. Germline trimming cut 5 bases from V and 10 bases from J; bases unmatched to any gene: 8. The CDR3 runs 13 residues. CDR3 in DNA: TGTGCCAGCAGCCCGCGGACTAGGCTGGAGCAGTTCTTC. Its protein product is CASSPRTRLEQFF. The whole variable domain, filled in from reference TRBV7-2 and TRBJ2-1, reads GAGVSQSPSNKVTEKGKDVELRCDPISGHTALYWYRQSLGQGLEFLIYFQGNSAPDKSGLPSDRFSAERTGGSVSTLTIQRTQQEDSAVYLCASSPRTRLEQFFGPGTRLTVL.

On this clone itself: Other DNA sequences in this specimen translate into the identical CDR3. The chain has TRBV9 and TRBJ2-5; 9 nucleotides match TRBD2. The CDR3 loop spans 16 amino acids. The V and J ends lost 0 bases and 0 bases, in that order; junction bases with no gene match: 3. Germline loops: CDR1 SGDLS, CDR2 YYNGEE. In DNA form, the CDR3 reads TGTGCCAGCAGCGTAGGAGCGGGGGGACACCAAGAGACCCAGTACTTC. Protein product: CASSVGAGGHQETQYF.

The genes are TRBV6-1 and TRBJ1-2; TRBD1 agrees at 9 bases. The CDR3 covers 14 residues. CDR1 and CDR2 (germline): MNHNS, SASEGT. The J segment lost 4 bases and the V segment lost 1 base, leaving 1 base of the junction unmatched. CDR3 protein: CASSEVQGAYGYTF. The CDR3 DNA is TGTGCCAGCAGTGAAGTACAGGGGGCCTATGGCTACACCTTC.